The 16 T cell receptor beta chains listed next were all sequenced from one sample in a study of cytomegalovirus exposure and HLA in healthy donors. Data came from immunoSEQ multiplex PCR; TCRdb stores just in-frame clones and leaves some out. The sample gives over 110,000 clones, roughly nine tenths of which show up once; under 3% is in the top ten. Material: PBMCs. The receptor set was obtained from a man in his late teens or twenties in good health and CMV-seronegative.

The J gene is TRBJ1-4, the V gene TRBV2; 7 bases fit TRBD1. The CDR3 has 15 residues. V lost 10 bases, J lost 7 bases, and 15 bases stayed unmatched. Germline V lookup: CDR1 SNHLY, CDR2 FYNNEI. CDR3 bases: TGTGCCATCGCACGAGACAGGGAAGGATTTGAAAAACTGTTTTTT. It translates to CAIARDREGFEKLFF. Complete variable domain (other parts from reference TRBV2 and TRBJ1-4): EPEVTQTPSHQVTQMGQEVILRCVPISNHLYFYWYRQILGQKVEFLVSFYNNEISEKSEIFDDQFSVERPDGSNFTLKIRSTKLEDSAMYFCAIARDREGFEKLFFGSGTQLSVL.

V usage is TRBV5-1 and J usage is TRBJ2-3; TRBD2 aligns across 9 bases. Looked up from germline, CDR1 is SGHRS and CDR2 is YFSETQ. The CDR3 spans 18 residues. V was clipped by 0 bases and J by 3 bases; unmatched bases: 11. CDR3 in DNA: TGCGCCAGCAGCTTGGTTCAGGCGGGGGGGCTGAGGACAGATACGCAGTATTTT. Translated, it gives CASSLVQAGGLRTDTQYF.

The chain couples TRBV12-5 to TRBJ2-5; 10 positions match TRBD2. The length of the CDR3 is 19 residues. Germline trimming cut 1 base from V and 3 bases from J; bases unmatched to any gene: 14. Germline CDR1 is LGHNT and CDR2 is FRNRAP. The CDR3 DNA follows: TGTGCTAGTGGTTTGGGGCTTCTAGCGGGAGACGAGTGGGAAGAGACCCAGTACTTC. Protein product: CASGLGLLAGDEWEETQYF.

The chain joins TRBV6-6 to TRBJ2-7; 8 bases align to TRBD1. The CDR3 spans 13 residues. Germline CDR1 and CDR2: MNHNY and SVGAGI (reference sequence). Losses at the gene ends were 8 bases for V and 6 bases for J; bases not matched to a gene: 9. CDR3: CASGARGLFEQYF. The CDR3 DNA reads TGTGCCAGCGGGGCCAGGGGGCTGTTCGAGCAGTACTTC.

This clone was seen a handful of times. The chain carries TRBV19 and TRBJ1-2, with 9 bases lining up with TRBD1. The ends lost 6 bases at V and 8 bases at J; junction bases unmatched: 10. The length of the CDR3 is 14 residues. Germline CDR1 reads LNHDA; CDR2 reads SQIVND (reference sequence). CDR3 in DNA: TGTGCCAGTAGGCGTCGGACAGGGGTAAGCGGCTACACCTTC. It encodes CASRRRTGVSGYTF.

CDR3: CASSSFPRGGELFF. The CDR3 coding sequence is TGTGCCAGCAGCTCTTTCCCCCGGGGCGGGGAGCTGTTTTTT. This chain connects TRBV7-8 to TRBJ2-2; D might be TRBD2 (5 bases). The CDR3 runs to 14 residues. The V gene lost 4 bases and the J gene lost 7 bases, with 13 bases spanning the gap. Germline values: CDR1 SGHVS, CDR2 FQNEAQ.

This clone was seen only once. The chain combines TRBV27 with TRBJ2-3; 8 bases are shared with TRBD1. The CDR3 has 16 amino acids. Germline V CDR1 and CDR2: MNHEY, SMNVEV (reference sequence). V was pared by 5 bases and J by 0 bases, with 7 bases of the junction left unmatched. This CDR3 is CASSQTGGSSTDTQYF. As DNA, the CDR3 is TGTGCCAGCAGTCAAACAGGGGGGTCTAGCACAGATACGCAGTATTTT.

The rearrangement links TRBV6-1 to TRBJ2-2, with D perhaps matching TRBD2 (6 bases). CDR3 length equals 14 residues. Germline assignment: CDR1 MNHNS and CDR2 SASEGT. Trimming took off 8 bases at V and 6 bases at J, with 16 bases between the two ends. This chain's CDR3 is CASGGTRRPGELFF. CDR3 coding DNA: TGTGCCAGCGGCGGGACCCGAAGACCCGGGGAGCTGTTTTTT.

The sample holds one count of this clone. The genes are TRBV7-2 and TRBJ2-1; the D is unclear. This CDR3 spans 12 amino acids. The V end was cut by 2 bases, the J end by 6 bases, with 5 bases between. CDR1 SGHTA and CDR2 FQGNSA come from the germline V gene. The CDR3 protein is CASSLQLNEQFF. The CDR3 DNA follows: TGTGCCAGCAGCTTACAACTCAATGAGCAGTTCTTC.

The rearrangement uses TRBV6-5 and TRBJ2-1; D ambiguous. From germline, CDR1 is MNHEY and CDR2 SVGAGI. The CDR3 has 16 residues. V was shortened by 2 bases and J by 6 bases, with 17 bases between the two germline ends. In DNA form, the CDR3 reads TGTGCCAGCAGTTACGGAGCCCAAAGTTTTTCCAATGAGCAGTTCTTC. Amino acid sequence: CASSYGAQSFSNEQFF.

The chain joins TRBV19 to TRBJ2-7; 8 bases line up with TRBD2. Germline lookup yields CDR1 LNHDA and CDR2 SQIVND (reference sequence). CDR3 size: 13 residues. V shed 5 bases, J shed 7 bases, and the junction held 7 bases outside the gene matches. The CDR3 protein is CASSPPGGEEQYF. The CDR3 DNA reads TGTGCCAGTAGTCCCCCCGGGGGGGAGGAGCAGTACTTC.

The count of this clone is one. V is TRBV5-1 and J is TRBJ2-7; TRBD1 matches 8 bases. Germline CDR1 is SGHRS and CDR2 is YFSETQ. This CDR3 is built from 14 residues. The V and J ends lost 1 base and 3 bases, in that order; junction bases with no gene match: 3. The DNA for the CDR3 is TGCGCCAGCAGCTTGAACAGGGGGTACTACGAGCAGTACTTC. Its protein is CASSLNRGYYEQYF.

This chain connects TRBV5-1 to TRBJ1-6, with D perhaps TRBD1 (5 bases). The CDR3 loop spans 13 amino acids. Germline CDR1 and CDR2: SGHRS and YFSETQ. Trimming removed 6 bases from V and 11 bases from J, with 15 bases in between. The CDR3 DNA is TGCGCCAGCAAAATGGGGGAGGTGGCACCCCTCCACTTT. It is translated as CASKMGEVAPLHF.

As DNA, the CDR3 is TGTGCCAGCAGTTTTAAAGAGAGCGAGGGTGGCGAGCAGTACTTC. It yields the protein CASSFKESEGGEQYF. V and J are TRBV28 and TRBJ2-7, with D maybe TRBD2 (5 bases). The CDR3 loop spans 15 amino acids. V was clipped by 3 bases and J by 6 bases, with 18 bases between them. Germline V gene data show CDR1 as MDHEN and CDR2 as SYDVKM.

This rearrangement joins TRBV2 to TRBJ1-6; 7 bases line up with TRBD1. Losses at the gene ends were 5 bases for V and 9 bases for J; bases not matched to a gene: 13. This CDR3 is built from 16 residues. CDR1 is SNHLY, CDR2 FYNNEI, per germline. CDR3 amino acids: CASSTEKTGIGSPLHF. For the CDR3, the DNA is TGTGCCAGCAGTACGGAGAAGACAGGGATAGGTTCACCCCTCCACTTT.

CDR3 loop: CSVTDARGEQYF. In DNA form, the CDR3 reads TGCAGCGTTACTGACGCAAGGGGCGAGCAGTACTTC. The V call is TRBV29-1, the J call TRBJ2-7; D is possibly TRBD1 (5 bases). Per germline, CDR1 SQVTM and CDR2 ANQGSEA. V dropped 5 bases and J dropped 6 bases, with 14 bases sitting between them. The CDR3 spans 12 residues.